The 32 T cell receptor beta chains reported below all come from one sample, sequenced in a study of chronic HIV infection and antiretroviral therapy. TCRdb recomputed calls from the 5' RACE reads with MiXCR, one row per CDR3 protein. The sample lists 30,000 to 45,000 distinct CDR3 sequences; about 7.4% were seen once. Source material: peripheral blood. These receptor sequences come from an adult who had HIV and had not received antiretroviral therapy, or was an uninfected healthy control (not recorded which).

The genes are TRBV12-3 or TRBV12-4 and TRBJ2-1; perhaps D is TRBD1 or TRBD2 (5 bases each). CDR3 length: 16 residues. V was clipped by 7 bases and J by 1 base, with 17 bases between them. CDR3 residues: CASTISRDASYNEQFF. CDR3 nucleotide sequence: TGTGCCAGCACTATCAGCCGGGACGCGTCCTACAATGAGCAGTTCTTC.

This clonotype was seen a few times. V is TRBV10-3 and J is TRBJ2-3; D is unclear. Germline-derived CDR1 and CDR2 are ENHRY and SYGVKD. There are 12 residues in the CDR3. The V gene lost 0 bases and the J gene lost 5 bases, with 3 bases spanning the gap. In nucleotides, the CDR3 is TGTGCCATCAGTGAGTCGCAAGATACGCAGTATTTT. Its protein product is CAISESQDTQYF.

The V call is TRBV28, the J call TRBJ1-2; TRBD1 is a possible D gene (6 bases). In germline, CDR1 is MDHEN, CDR2 SYDVKM. CDR3 length equals 12 residues. V lost 7 bases and J lost 5, with 11 bases in between. CDR3 residues: CASIGQYYGYTF. CDR3 in DNA: TGTGCCAGCATCGGACAGTATTATGGCTACACCTTC.

This clonotype was observed at least ten times. The chain joins TRBV28 to TRBJ1-5, with TRBD1 as a possible D gene (6 bases). There are 15 residues in the CDR3. In germline, CDR1 is MDHEN, CDR2 SYDVKM. V was clipped by 7 bases and J by 0 bases, with 13 bases between them. The CDR3 here is CASTLTGYSNQPQHF. CDR3 nucleotide sequence: TGTGCCAGCACCCTGACAGGCTATAGCAATCAGCCCCAGCATTTT.

The chain is built from TRBV20-1 and TRBJ1-3, with D possibly being TRBD1 (6 bases). Between the trimmed V and J ends, which lost 6 bases and 3 bases, there was a span of 24 bases. Germline CDR1 and CDR2: DFQATT and SNEGSKA (reference sequence). The CDR3 consists of 17 residues. CDR3 sequence (DNA): TGCAGTGCCTCAAAGGGGGGGAGAGAGGGAGGTGGAAACACCATATATTTT. Its translation: CSASKGGREGGGNTIYF.

The rearrangement joins TRBV7-6 to TRBJ1-5; no definite D call. The germline V and J ends were trimmed by 4 bases and 0 bases, with 4 bases remaining between them. This CDR3 has 13 amino acids. Germline assignment: CDR1 SGHVS and CDR2 FNYEAQ. The CDR3 sequence: CASSSHSNQPQHF. CDR3 nucleotide sequence: TGTGCCAGCAGCTCCCATAGCAATCAGCCCCAGCATTTT.

This clonotype was observed a few times. This rearrangement joins TRBV7-9 to TRBJ2-5; D remains unclear. Germline-derived CDR1 and CDR2 are SEHNR and FQNEAQ (reference sequence). The CDR3 is made up of 15 amino acids. V lost 3 bases and J lost 1, with 12 bases in between. CDR3 nucleotides: TGTGCCAGCAGCTTCGATCGCGGATCCCAAGAGACCCAGTACTTC. This codes for CASSFDRGSQETQYF.

This clonotype was observed a handful of times. V and J are TRBV27 and TRBJ2-2, with D possibly matching TRBD1 (6 bases). The CDR3 is 13 residues long. From germline, CDR1 is MNHEY and CDR2 SMNVEV (reference sequence). Trimming took 8 bases from V and 7 from J, leaving 14 bases between them. The CDR3 region has the DNA TGTGCCAGCCATCTAGGGGGTGGCGGGGAGCTGTTTTTT. This encodes CASHLGGGGELFF.

This clonotype has a handful of counts. This rearrangement joins TRBV29-1 to TRBJ1-5; D call uncertain. The V end lost 4 bases, the J end lost 0 bases, and 4 bases lay between the germline ends. Germline V gene sequence: CDR1 SQVTM, CDR2 ANQGSEA. This CDR3 is 12 amino acids long. This CDR3 is CSVGDSNQPQHF. In DNA form, the CDR3 reads TGCAGCGTTGGGGATAGCAATCAGCCCCAGCATTTT.

The sample holds a few counts of this clonotype. The chain joins TRBV4-1 to TRBJ1-2, with D possibly TRBD1 on 5 matching bases. CDR3 length: 16 residues. Germline V CDR1 and CDR2: MGHRA, YSYEKL. Trimming shortened V by 2 bases and J by 5 bases, and 18 bases separated the two germline ends. CDR3 loop: CASSQPLQGLPYGYTF. The CDR3 bases are TGCGCCAGCAGCCAACCCTTGCAGGGCCTGCCGTATGGCTACACCTTC.

This clonotype was counted at least ten times. The chain joins TRBV29-1 to TRBJ2-7, with 8 bases fitting TRBD2. CDR1 is SQVTM, CDR2 ANQGSEA, per germline. This CDR3 has 13 amino acids. The CDR3 sequence is CSIRGTSIYEQYF. CDR3 coding DNA: TGCTCCATCCGGGGGACTAGTATCTACGAGCAGTACTTC.

This sequence joins TRBV11-2 and TRBJ2-4; D is possibly TRBD1 or TRBD2 (5 bases each). The V gene lost 5 bases and the J gene lost 9 bases, with 17 bases spanning the gap. The germline CDR1 and CDR2 sequences are SGHAT and FQNNGV. The CDR3 covers 14 residues. CDR3 DNA: TGTGCCAGCAGCCTCCACCGGGACCGTGTCATTCAGTACTTC. Its protein product is CASSLHRDRVIQYF.

This clonotype has only a few counts. At one boundary the junction diverges from the germline segment, which might be a read error. The rearrangement links TRBV29-1 to TRBJ1-1, with TRBD1 as a possible D gene (6 bases). Germline assignment: CDR1 SQVTM and CDR2 ANQGSEA. The CDR3 totals 13 residues. In DNA, the CDR3 is TGCAGCGTTGAAGTCACAGGGAAACCTGAAACTTTCTTT. It yields the protein CSVEVTGKPETFF. The whole variable domain, remainder taken from reference TRBV29-1 and TRBJ1-1, is SAVISQKPSRDICQRGTSLTIQCQVDSQVTMMFWYRQQPGQSLTLIATANQGSEATYESGFVIDKFPISRPNLTFSTLTVSNMSPEDSSIYLCSVEVTGKPETFFGQGTRLTVV.

This clonotype was observed a few times. V usage is TRBV7-2 and J usage is TRBJ2-7; the match to TRBD2 covers 9 bases. The CDR3 extends over 14 amino acids. Germline CDR1 and CDR2: SGHTA and FQGNSA. V dropped 3 bases and J dropped 3; count of bases not matched to a gene: 3. This chain's CDR3 is CASSLGAGGYEQYF. CDR3 nucleotide sequence: TGTGCCAGCAGCTTGGGAGCGGGAGGCTACGAGCAGTACTTC.

This chain joins TRBV28 and TRBJ1-1, with 9 bases lining up with TRBD1. This CDR3 is built from 15 residues. Germline CDR1 reads MDHEN; CDR2 reads SYDVKM. V shed 6 bases, J shed 1 base, and the junction held 6 bases outside the gene matches. Here the CDR3 reads CASSLLGQGNTEAFF. CDR3 in DNA: TGTGCCAGCAGCCTTTTGGGACAGGGGAACACTGAAGCTTTCTTT.

The rearrangement uses TRBV19 and TRBJ2-1, with 7 bases identical to TRBD2. CDR1 LNHDA and CDR2 SQIVND come from the germline V gene (reference sequence). The CDR3 is 17 residues long. Unmatched junction bases numbered 13, after V lost 3 bases and J lost 5 bases. CDR3 sequence (DNA): TGTGCCAGTAGTATTTTAGCCGGGACTACCATAAACAATGAGCAGTTCTTC. It codes for CASSILAGTTINNEQFF.

Comment on this clonotype: A junction boundary mismatches the germline segment, possibly from a read error. This chain links TRBV28 with TRBJ1-4; D unresolved. The CDR3 has 12 residues. CDR1 is MDHEN, CDR2 SYDVKM, per germline. The CDR3 bases are TGTGCCAGCAGTCCATTAGGTGCAAAACTGTCTTTT. Translation: CASSPLGAKLSF. The whole variable domain, filled in from reference TRBV28 and TRBJ1-4, reads DVKVTQSSRYLVKRTGEKVFLECVQDMDHENMFWYRQDPGLGLRLIYFSYDVKMKEKGDIPEGYSVSREKKERFSLILESASTNQTSMYLCASSPLGAKLSFGSGTQLSVL.

The rearrangement joins TRBV2 to TRBJ1-5; D possibly corresponds to TRBD1 (6 bases). The CDR3 totals 15 residues. Deletions cut 1 base from V and 1 base from J, with 8 bases between. Germline CDR1 and CDR2: SNHLY and FYNNEI. CDR3 loop: CASSEGTESNQPQHF. Written as DNA, the CDR3 is TGTGCCAGCAGTGAAGGGACAGAAAGCAATCAGCCCCAGCATTTT.

This clonotype was seen ten or more times. The chain employs TRBV10-3 and TRBJ2-1, with D perhaps being TRBD1 or TRBD2 (5 bases each). Germline CDR1 reads ENHRY; CDR2 reads SYGVKD. The CDR3 sequence is 14 residues long. V lost 2 bases and J lost 6, with 11 bases in between. CDR3 sequence (DNA): TGTGCCATCAGTGAGGGGACGGACCCCAATGAGCAGTTCTTC. This translates into CAISEGTDPNEQFF.

The chain has TRBV2 and TRBJ1-5; tentatively, D is TRBD1 (5 bases). Germline V lookup: CDR1 SNHLY, CDR2 FYNNEI. Trimming shortened V by 4 bases and J by 6 bases, and 13 bases separated the two germline ends. This CDR3 has 14 amino acids. This chain's CDR3 is CASSAGGSVQPQHF. In DNA form, the CDR3 reads TGTGCCAGCAGTGCGGGGGGTTCAGTTCAGCCCCAGCATTTT.

This clonotype has at least ten counts. The chain links TRBV11-2 to TRBJ2-1; D not certain. This CDR3 is 14 amino acids long. Germline CDR1 is SGHAT and CDR2 is FQNNGV. Trimming took 2 bases from V and 2 from J, leaving 7 bases between them. The CDR3 here is CASSLRPAYNEQFF. The CDR3 DNA follows: TGTGCCAGCAGCTTAAGACCTGCCTACAATGAGCAGTTCTTC.

This clonotype occurred a few times. This rearrangement joins TRBV6-1 to TRBJ2-3; 11 nucleotides match TRBD2. This CDR3 spans 15 amino acids. Germline trimming cut 6 bases from V and 6 bases from J; bases unmatched to any gene: 8. Germline CDR1 and CDR2: MNHNS and SASEGT. The CDR3 protein is CASRVAGGAPDTQYF. CDR3 in DNA: TGTGCCAGCAGGGTAGCGGGGGGGGCCCCCGATACGCAGTATTTT.

V usage is TRBV15 and J usage is TRBJ1-5, with D unclear. Trimming took 0 bases from V and 2 from J, leaving 8 bases between them. CDR3 length: 15 residues. Germline V CDR1 and CDR2: LNHNV, YYDKDF (reference sequence). The CDR3 loop reads CATSRDSLGNQPQHF. The CDR3 region has the DNA TGTGCCACCAGCAGAGATTCTCTGGGCAATCAGCCCCAGCATTTT.

This clonotype showed up many times. The rearrangement uses TRBV9 and TRBJ2-1, with 9 bases fitting TRBD2. Germline values: CDR1 SGDLS, CDR2 YYNGEE. CDR3 length: 16 amino acids. Losses at the gene ends were 0 bases for V and 3 bases for J; bases not matched to a gene: 4. For the CDR3, the DNA is TGTGCCAGCAGCGTAGAGGCGGGAGGGAGCTACAATGAGCAGTTCTTC. This translates into CASSVEAGGSYNEQFF.

This clonotype has at least ten counts. The chain is built from TRBV12-3 or TRBV12-4 and TRBJ2-7, with TRBD1 matching 7 bases. This CDR3 has 14 amino acids. V trimming: 5 bases; J trimming: 7 bases; junction bases outside the gene matches: 11. The CDR3 is CASSQLYRGGEQYF. As DNA, the CDR3 is TGTGCCAGCAGTCAACTCTACAGGGGTGGTGAGCAGTACTTC.

This clonotype occurred many times. The chain recombines TRBV3-1 with TRBJ1-1; D unclear. CDR1 is LGHDT and CDR2 is YNNKEL in the germline V gene (reference sequence). V shed 0 bases and J shed 1 base, with 6 bases lying between them. The CDR3 contains 14 residues. The CDR3 spells CASSQDYGNTEAFF. The CDR3 DNA sequence: TGTGCCAGCAGCCAAGATTATGGGAACACTGAAGCTTTCTTT. Looking up the rest from reference TRBV3-1 and TRBJ1-1 gives the full variable domain: DTAVSQTPKYLVTQMGNDKSIKCEQNLGHDTMYWYKQDSKKFLKIMFSYNNKELIINETVPNRFSPKSPDKAHLNLHINSLELGDSAVYFCASSQDYGNTEAFFGQGTRLTVV.

This clonotype was observed at least ten times. V and J are TRBV27 and TRBJ2-1; D perhaps matches TRBD2 (5 bases). This CDR3 region has 13 residues. The germline gives CDR1 MNHEY, CDR2 SMNVEV (reference sequence). V dropped 6 bases and J dropped 10 bases, with 16 bases sitting between them. The CDR3 region is CASSFLARREQFF. CDR3 in DNA: TGTGCCAGCAGCTTCCTCGCTAGGAGGGAGCAGTTCTTC.

This clonotype occurred many times. The chain carries TRBV2 and TRBJ2-3; a weak D match, TRBD2 (5 bases). CDR1 SNHLY and CDR2 FYNNEI come from the germline V gene. V was trimmed by 7 bases and J by 6 bases, leaving 11 bases between them. The CDR3 is 12 residues long. The CDR3 DNA is TGTGCCAGCAAAGGGAGTAGGGATACGCAGTATTTT. Translation gives CASKGSRDTQYF. The full variable domain, with the rest looked up from reference TRBV2 and TRBJ2-3, is EPEVTQTPSHQVTQMGQEVILRCVPISNHLYFYWYRQILGQKVEFLVSFYNNEISEKSEIFDDQFSVERPDGSNFTLKIRSTKLEDSAMYFCASKGSRDTQYFGPGTRLTVL.

This clonotype was recorded many times. This chain connects TRBV3-1 to TRBJ2-1; 14 bases line up with TRBD2. The CDR3 totals 18 residues. The germline CDR1 and CDR2 sequences are LGHDT and YNNKEL (reference sequence). V was pared by 1 base and J by 6 bases, with 8 bases of the junction left unmatched. CDR3 protein: CASSQAGTSGSGANEQFF. The CDR3 bases are TGTGCCAGCAGCCAAGCCGGGACTAGCGGGAGCGGGGCCAATGAGCAGTTCTTC.

The rearrangement uses TRBV12-3 or TRBV12-4 and TRBJ1-1; D perhaps matches TRBD1 (6 bases). The CDR3 consists of 15 residues. V was cut by 3 bases and J by 2 bases, with 13 bases left in between. CDR3 sequence (DNA): TGTGCCAGCAGTTTGGGGGGGGCGGGAAACACTGAAGCTTTCTTT. Its translation is CASSLGGAGNTEAFF.

This clonotype was detected many times. This chain joins TRBV27 and TRBJ2-3; 8 positions match TRBD1. V shed 4 bases and J 0 bases; nucleotides not matched to a gene: 6. This CDR3 has 16 amino acids. The germline CDR1 and CDR2 sequences are MNHEY and SMNVEV (reference sequence). CDR3 residues: CASSSLTGESTDTQYF. CDR3 nucleotides: TGTGCCAGCAGTTCCCTGACAGGGGAGAGCACAGATACGCAGTATTTT.

This clonotype has more than one count but fewer than ten. The rearrangement links TRBV12-3 or TRBV12-4 to TRBJ2-2; 7 positions match TRBD1. CDR3 size: 16 residues. V shed 7 bases, J shed 0 bases, and the junction held 8 bases outside the gene matches. The CDR3 spells CASTLSGTANTGELFF. Here the CDR3 DNA reads TGTGCCAGCACCTTATCGGGGACAGCGAACACCGGGGAGCTGTTTTTT.